These T cell receptor beta chains were read from a single sample in a study of circulating CD8 cells and anti-PD-1 response in melanoma. TCRdb passed the reads through MiXCR, listing each CDR3 protein once. The sample shows about 490 distinct CDR3 sequences, approximately 8% of them seen only once. The starting material was CD8+ T cells from PBMCs, obtained at baseline or after one month of anti-PD-1 therapy (not recorded which). The receptors here all came from a human donor with melanoma. Each CDR3 is given with its conserved first and last residue. D genes are given only for firm matches. Size is stated as once, few, many, or a class for an expanded clone.

clone_size | j_call | d_call | v_call | cdr3_aa | cdr3_nt
large | TRBJ2-2 | TRBD2 | TRBV19 | CASSPAGEMNAGELFF | TGTGCCAGTAGTCCAGCGGGGGAGATGAATGCCGGGGAGCTGTTTTTT
large | TRBJ2-7 | TRBD1 | TRBV28 | CASSSQQGTDEQYF | TGTGCCAGCAGTTCCCAACAGGGGACCGACGAGCAGTACTTC
large | TRBJ2-7 | TRBD1 | TRBV28 | CASITGETYEQYF | TGTGCCAGCATTACAGGGGAAACCTACGAGCAGTACTTC
large | TRBJ2-1 | TRBD1 | TRBV5-8 | CASSKDRGFSNEQFF | TGTGCCAGCAGCAAGGACAGGGGGTTCAGCAATGAGCAGTTCTTC
large | TRBJ2-1 | TRBD2 | TRBV11-2 | CASSDRGGNEQFF | TGTGCCAGCAGTGACCGGGGGGGGAATGAGCAGTTCTTC
large | TRBJ1-2 | - | TRBV14 | CASSPFDSDGYTF | TGTGCCAGCAGCCCTTTTGACAGCGATGGCTACACCTTC
large | TRBJ2-7 | TRBD1 | TRBV28 | CASSPGQVPYEQYF | TGTGCCAGCAGTCCGGGACAGGTCCCCTACGAGCAGTACTTC
large | TRBJ2-7 | TRBD1 | TRBV19 | CASGQGLYEQYF | TGTGCTAGTGGACAGGGGCTGTACGAGCAGTACTTC
medium-sized | TRBJ2-3 | - | TRBV20-1 | CSARDPIVRENRPDTQYF | TGCAGTGCTAGAGATCCCATTGTGAGGGAGAACCGCCCAGATACGCAGTATTTT
large | TRBJ2-2 | - | TRBV19 | CASSIGAVNTGELFF | TGTGCCAGTAGTATCGGAGCGGTGAACACCGGGGAGCTGTTTTTT
large | TRBJ2-1 | - | TRBV27 | CASSLYQGNYNEQFF | TGTGCCAGCAGTTTATATCAGGGGAACTACAATGAGCAGTTCTTC
large | TRBJ1-2 | - | TRBV28 | CASSPPAGLGYTF | TGTGCCAGCAGTCCCCCGGCAGGGCTCGGCTACACCTTC
medium-sized | TRBJ1-5 | - | TRBV28 | CASSLELQGLQPQHF | TGTGCCAGCAGTTTGGAGCTTCAGGGGCTACAGCCCCAGCATTTT
large | TRBJ2-7 | - | TRBV28 | CASGRSGEAYEQYF | TGTGCCAGCGGACGATCAGGGGAGGCCTACGAGCAGTACTTC
large | TRBJ2-5 | TRBD1 | TRBV12-3/TRBV12-4 | CASSLPGTGTQETQYF | TGTGCCAGCAGTTTGCCCGGGACAGGGACCCAAGAGACCCAGTACTTC
medium-sized | TRBJ2-2 | - | TRBV9 | CASSVDGAGELFF | TGTGCCAGCAGCGTAGACGGGGCCGGGGAGCTGTTTTTT
large | TRBJ2-7 | - | TRBV2 | CASRNLYEQYF | TGTGCCAGCAGGAACCTCTACGAGCAGTACTTC
medium-sized | TRBJ1-6 | - | TRBV2 | CASSRSALSYNSPLHF | TGTGCCAGCAGCCGTTCCGCGCTCTCCTATAATTCACCCCTCCACTTT
medium-sized | TRBJ2-3 | - | TRBV20-1 | CSARGDQHYTDTQYF | TGCAGTGCTAGAGGGGATCAGCACTACACAGATACGCAGTATTTT
medium-sized | TRBJ2-7 | TRBD1 | TRBV19 | CASSEGTGPYEQYF | TGTGCCAGTAGTGAGGGGACAGGCCCCTACGAGCAGTACTTC
medium-sized | TRBJ2-1 | - | TRBV29-1 | CSVQQDNEQFF | TGCAGCGTACAACAGGACAATGAGCAGTTCTTC
large | TRBJ2-7 | - | TRBV7-2 | CASSLGDPGSLSSYEQYF | TGTGCCAGCAGCTTAGGGGACCCCGGAAGCCTAAGCTCCTACGAGCAGTACTTC